This T cell receptor (beta chain) was profiled in a study of cytomegalovirus exposure and HLA in healthy donors. The study, taken as a whole, reports: Cytomegalovirus association was listed for roughly 160 TCR beta chains. TCR beta chains associated with HLA were, in a later analysis, more clonally expanded than equally common others. An assumption of roughly uniform sequencing depth across donors underlay the presence/absence analyses.

PCR used 60 Vbeta primers and 13 Jbeta primers. Sequenced by immunoSEQ multiplex PCR; TCRdb stores in-frame clones only, minus some. The sample includes some 110,000 clones, around 70% of them seen just once. This clone showed up just once. Its antigen is undetermined. Sequenced material: PBMCs. The receptor comes from a woman in her fifties or sixties in good health and CMV-seropositive.

CDR3 region: CASSALTSDSGNTIYF. In DNA form, the CDR3 reads TGTGCCAGCAGCGCGCTTACAAGCGACTCTGGAAACACCATATATTTT. The chain is built from TRBV11-2 and TRBJ1-3; unclear D gene. CDR1 and CDR2 from the germline V gene are SGHAT and FQNNGV. The CDR3 spans 16 residues. The V end was cut by 5 bases, the J end by 0 bases, with 14 bases between.